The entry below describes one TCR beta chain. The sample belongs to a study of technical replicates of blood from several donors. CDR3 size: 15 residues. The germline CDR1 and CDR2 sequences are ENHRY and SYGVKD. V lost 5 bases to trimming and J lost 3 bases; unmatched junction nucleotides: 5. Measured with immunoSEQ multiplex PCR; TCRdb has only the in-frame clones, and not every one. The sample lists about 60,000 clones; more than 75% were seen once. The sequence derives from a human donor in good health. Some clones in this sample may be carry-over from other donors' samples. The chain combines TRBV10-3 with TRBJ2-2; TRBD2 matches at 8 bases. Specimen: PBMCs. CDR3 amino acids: CAISLGRAYTGELFF. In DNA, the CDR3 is TGTGCCATCAGTCTCGGGAGGGCCTACACCGGGGAGCTGTTTTTT.